This T cell receptor beta chain came from a study of cytomegalovirus exposure and HLA in healthy donors. PCR used 60 Vbeta primers and 13 Jbeta primers. Clones were sequenced by immunoSEQ multiplex PCR, and TCRdb holds only the in-frame ones, with some missing. In total, the table holds about 53,000 clones. Germline values: CDR1 LNHDA, CDR2 SQIVND (reference sequence). This CDR3 region has 17 residues. After removal of 7 bases from V and 1 base from J, the junction contained 10 bases not matched to a gene. The donors were healthy bone marrow donors. The sample comprised PBMCs. V and J are TRBV19 and TRBJ1-5; 10 nucleotides match TRBD1. The source is a woman under 30 in good health and CMV-seronegative. CDR3 region: CASTLTGGGRSNQPQHF. CDR3 nucleotide sequence: TGTGCCAGTACCCTGACAGGGGGCGGGCGGAGCAATCAGCCCCAGCATTTT.